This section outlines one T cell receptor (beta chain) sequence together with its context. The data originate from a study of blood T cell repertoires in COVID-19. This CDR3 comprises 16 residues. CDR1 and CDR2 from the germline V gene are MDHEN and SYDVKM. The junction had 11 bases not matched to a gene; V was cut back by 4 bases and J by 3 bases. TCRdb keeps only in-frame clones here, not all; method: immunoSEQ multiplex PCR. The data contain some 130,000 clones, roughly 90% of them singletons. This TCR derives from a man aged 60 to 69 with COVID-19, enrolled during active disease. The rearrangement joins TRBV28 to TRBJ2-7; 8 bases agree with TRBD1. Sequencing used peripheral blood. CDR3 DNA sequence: TGTGCCAGCAGTTCCCCATGGACAGGGTTAGGCTACGAGCAGTACTTC. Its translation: CASSSPWTGLGYEQYF.